The 21 T cell receptor beta chains reported below all come from one sample, sequenced in a study of monozygotic twins with inflammatory bowel disease. TCRdb reprocessed the 5' RACE reads and stores each CDR3 protein as one record, lacking DNA. The sample has 400,000 to 500,000 distinct CDR3 sequences. Sequencing was done on a sample of blood. These receptors originate from a human donor with ulcerative colitis or Crohn's disease, or a healthy co-twin of an affected twin (not recorded which).

V gene TRBV7-2 combines with J gene TRBJ1-2; TCRdb reports TRBD1, a call that lacks DNA to check it against. This CDR3 comprises 15 residues. Germline CDR1 is SGHTA and CDR2 is FQGNSA. This CDR3 reads CASSSSDRGNYGYTF.

V and J are TRBV2 and TRBJ2-4; TCRdb's D gene call, TRBD1, goes unchecked for lack of DNA. This CDR3 spans 21 amino acids. Germline CDR1 is SNHLY and CDR2 is FYNNEI. CDR3 protein: CASMGSAIQQKTVVAKNIQYF. The entire variable domain, with the rest obtained from reference TRBV2 and TRBJ2-4, is as follows: EPEVTQTPSHQVTQMGQEVILRCVPISNHLYFYWYRQILGQKVEFLVSFYNNEISEKSEIFDDQFSVERPDGSNFTLKIRSTKLEDSAMYFCASMGSAIQQKTVVAKNIQYFGAGTRLSVL.

The rearrangement joins TRBV6-6 to TRBJ1-1. Germline V lookup: CDR1 MNHNY, CDR2 SVGAGI (reference sequence). The CDR3 contains 14 residues. The CDR3: CASYQSGMNTEAFF.

The chain recombines TRBV18 with TRBJ2-1; TCRdb lists TRBD2, though no DNA is available to test this call. This CDR3 has 14 amino acids. The germline V gene has CDR1 KGHSH and CDR2 LQKENI. The CDR3 sequence: CASSPALAVREQFF.

This chain uses TRBV6-1 with TRBJ1-6; absent DNA, TCRdb's TRBD1 call cannot be checked. The germline gives CDR1 MNHNS, CDR2 SASEGT. The CDR3 has 16 residues. The CDR3 reads CASSEGPGSVNSPLHF.

The CDR3 sequence is CASSLGWRTEAFF. The chain carries TRBV27 and TRBJ1-1. The germline V gene encodes CDR1 MNHEY and CDR2 SMNVEV (reference sequence). The CDR3 totals 13 residues.

The J gene is TRBJ1-6, the V gene TRBV7-9. The CDR3 is made up of 14 amino acids. Germline-derived CDR1 and CDR2 are SEHNR and FQNEAQ (reference sequence). CDR3 sequence: CASSAASDNSPLHF.

The J gene is TRBJ1-2, the V gene TRBV12-3 or TRBV12-4; TCRdb proposes TRBD1, but this gene call is untestable without DNA. This CDR3 is 14 amino acids long. This CDR3 is CASSDRDRGAGYTF.

This chain uses TRBV13 with TRBJ2-7. Germline values: CDR1 PRHDT, CDR2 FYEKMQ (reference sequence). The CDR3 contains 14 residues. The CDR3 sequence is CASSLFVDNYEQYF.

The CDR3 spells CASSLASGSRGEQFF. The rearrangement uses TRBV7-3 and TRBJ2-1; without DNA, the TCRdb call of TRBD1 cannot be checked. CDR1 SGHTA and CDR2 FQGTGA come from the germline V gene. This CDR3 region has 15 residues. The entire variable domain, with the rest obtained from reference TRBV7-3 and TRBJ2-1, is as follows: GAGVSQTPSNKVTEKGKYVELRCDPISGHTALYWYRQSLGQGPEFLIYFQGTGAADDSGLPNDRFFAVRPEGSVSTLKIQRTERGDSAVYLCASSLASGSRGEQFFGPGTRLTVL.

The J gene is TRBJ2-1, the V gene TRBV30. CDR1 and CDR2 (germline): GTSNPN, SVGIG (reference sequence). This CDR3 is built from 15 residues. CDR3 in amino acids: CAWSNGQGPYNEQFF.

This CDR3 reads CATSKQEGLTYNEQFF. The J gene is TRBJ2-1, the V gene TRBV15; lacking DNA, the TRBD2 call made by TCRdb goes unchecked. From germline, CDR1 is LNHNV and CDR2 YYDKDF (reference sequence). This CDR3 has 16 amino acids.

V and J are TRBV7-2 and TRBJ1-1; with no DNA, the TCRdb D assignment of TRBD1 cannot be verified. Germline assignment: CDR1 SGHTA and CDR2 FQGNSA. This CDR3 comprises 14 residues. The chain's CDR3 is CASSRTGKGVEAFF.

The chain employs TRBV7-2 and TRBJ2-3. CDR1 is SGHTA, CDR2 FQGNSA, per germline. The CDR3 runs 13 residues. The CDR3 sequence: CASSLVLWDTQYF.

The chain joins TRBV18 to TRBJ1-1. The germline CDR1 and CDR2 sequences are KGHSH and LQKENI. CDR3 length equals 12 residues. CDR3 residues: CASSTKRTEAFF. Together with reference TRBV18 and TRBJ1-1, the CDR3 gives the full variable domain: NAGVMQNPRHLVRRRGQEARLRCSPMKGHSHVYWYRQLPEEGLKFMVYLQKENIIDESGMPKERFSAEFPKEGPSILRIQQVVRGDSAAYFCASSTKRTEAFFGQGTRLTVV.

CDR3 sequence reads: CASSPPRQLNNEKLFF. This chain joins TRBV18 and TRBJ1-4. This CDR3 spans 16 amino acids. CDR1 KGHSH and CDR2 LQKENI come from the germline V gene.

The CDR3 sequence: CASSFMTGYGYTF. V is TRBV12-3 or TRBV12-4 and J is TRBJ1-2; as DNA is missing, the TRBD1 call by TCRdb cannot be tested. This CDR3 contains 13 residues.

The V call is TRBV5-6, the J call TRBJ1-6; as DNA is missing, the TRBD1 call by TCRdb cannot be tested. The CDR3 has 13 residues. CDR1 and CDR2 from the germline V gene are SGHDT and YYEEEE. The CDR3 region is CASSRTGLSPLHF. The variable domain in full, completed from reference TRBV5-6 and TRBJ1-6, reads DAGVTQSPTHLIKTRGQQVTLRCSPKSGHDTVSWYQQALGQGPQFIFQYYEEEERQRGNFPDRFSGHQFPNYSSELNVNALLLGDSALYLCASSRTGLSPLHFGNGTRLTVT.

This sequence joins TRBV29-1 and TRBJ2-3; there is no DNA to check the TCRdb D call of TRBD2. The CDR3 totals 16 residues. The V gene's germline CDR1 is SQVTM and CDR2 ANQGSEA. The chain's CDR3 is CSVGGKNLAGTDTQYF.

This sequence joins TRBV25-1 and TRBJ2-5; checking the TCRdb D call of TRBD1 is not possible without DNA. There are 16 residues in the CDR3. Germline loops: CDR1 MGHDK, CDR2 SYGVNS. The CDR3: CASSDPRGRVKETQYF.

This chain uses TRBV5-1 with TRBJ2-3; TCRdb returns TRBD2, unconfirmable since there is no DNA. This CDR3 is 16 amino acids long. The germline CDR1 and CDR2 sequences are SGHRS and YFSETQ. The CDR3 protein is CASSPGTRRSTDTQYF.